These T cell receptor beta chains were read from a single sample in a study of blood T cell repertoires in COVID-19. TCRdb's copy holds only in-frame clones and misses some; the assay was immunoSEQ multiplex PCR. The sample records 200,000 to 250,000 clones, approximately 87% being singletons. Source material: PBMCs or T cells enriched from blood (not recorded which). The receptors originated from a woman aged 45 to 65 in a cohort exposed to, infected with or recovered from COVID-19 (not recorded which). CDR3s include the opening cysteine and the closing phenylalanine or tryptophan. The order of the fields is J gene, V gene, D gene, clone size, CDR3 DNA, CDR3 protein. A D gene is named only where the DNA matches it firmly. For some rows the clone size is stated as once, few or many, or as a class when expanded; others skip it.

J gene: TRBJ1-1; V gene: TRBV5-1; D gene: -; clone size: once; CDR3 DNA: TGCGCCAGCAGCTTGGGACAGATAGGCACTGAAGCTTTCTTT; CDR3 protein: CASSLGQIGTEAFF
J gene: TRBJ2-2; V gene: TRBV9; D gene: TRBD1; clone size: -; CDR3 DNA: TGTGCCAGCAGCGCCTGGGACAGGGGCCCCGGGGAGCTGTTTTTT; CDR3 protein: CASSAWDRGPGELFF
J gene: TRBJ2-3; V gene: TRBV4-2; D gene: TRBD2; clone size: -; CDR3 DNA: TGTGCCAGCAGCCCCCGGGGGGGGGCGAACACAGATACGCAGTATTTT; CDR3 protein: CASSPRGGANTDTQYF
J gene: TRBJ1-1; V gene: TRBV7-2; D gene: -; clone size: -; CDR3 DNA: TGTGCCAGCAGCTCTCGAGGCGGTTACACTGAAGCTTTCTTT; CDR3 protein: CASSSRGGYTEAFF
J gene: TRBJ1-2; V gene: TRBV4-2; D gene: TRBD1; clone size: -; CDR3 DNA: TGTGCCAGCAGCCACGAACAGGGGTACTATGGCTACACCTTC; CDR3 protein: CASSHEQGYYGYTF
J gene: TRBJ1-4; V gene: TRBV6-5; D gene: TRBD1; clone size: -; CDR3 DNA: TGTGCCAGCAGTCCAGGGGGCTGGATAGATGAAAAACTGTTTTTT; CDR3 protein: CASSPGGWIDEKLFF
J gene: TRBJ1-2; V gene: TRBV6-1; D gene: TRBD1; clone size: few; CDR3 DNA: TGTGCCAGCAGTTTGGGACAGAACTATGGCTACACCTTC; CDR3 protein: CASSLGQNYGYTF
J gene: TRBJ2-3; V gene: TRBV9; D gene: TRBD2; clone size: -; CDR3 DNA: TGTGCCAGCAGCGTAGGACTAGCGGGGGACGGAGATACGCAGTATTTT; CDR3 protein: CASSVGLAGDGDTQYF
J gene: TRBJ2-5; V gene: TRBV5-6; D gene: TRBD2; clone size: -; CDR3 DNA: TGTGCCAGCAGATCGACCCGGGCTAGCGGGACTCAAGAGACCCAGTACTTC; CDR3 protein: CASRSTRASGTQETQYF
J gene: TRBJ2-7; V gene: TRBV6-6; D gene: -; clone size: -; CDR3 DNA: TGTGCCAGCAGCCGAGGGGGGGCCACCTCCTACGAGCAGTACTTC; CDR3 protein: CASSRGGATSYEQYF
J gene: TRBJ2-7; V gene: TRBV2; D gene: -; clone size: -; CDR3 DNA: TGTGCCAGCAATCCGTGGGAGTCCTACGAGCAGTACTTC; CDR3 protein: CASNPWESYEQYF
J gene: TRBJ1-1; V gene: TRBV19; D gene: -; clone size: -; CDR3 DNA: TGTGCCAGTAGCCGATTCGAGGTTTACACTGAAGCTTTCTTT; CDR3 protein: CASSRFEVYTEAFF
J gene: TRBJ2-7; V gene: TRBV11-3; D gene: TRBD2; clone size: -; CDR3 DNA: TGTGCCAGCAGCAAAGCGGGGGGCCTCGAGCAGTACTTC; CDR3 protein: CASSKAGGLEQYF
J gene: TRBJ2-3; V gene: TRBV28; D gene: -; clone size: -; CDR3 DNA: TGTGCCAGCAGCCCCGTCGGGTTCCACACAGATACGCAGTATTTT; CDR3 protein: CASSPVGFHTDTQYF
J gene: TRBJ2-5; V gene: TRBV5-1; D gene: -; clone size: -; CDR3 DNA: TGCGCCAGCAGCTTGGCAGGCCCTGAGGGCGGAGAGACCCAGTACTTC; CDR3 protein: CASSLAGPEGGETQYF
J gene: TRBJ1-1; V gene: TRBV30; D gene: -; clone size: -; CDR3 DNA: TGTGCCTGGGACAGGTCTACTAACACTGAAGCTTTCTTT; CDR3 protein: CAWDRSTNTEAFF
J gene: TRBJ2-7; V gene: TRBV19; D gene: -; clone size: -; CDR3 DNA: TGTGCCAGTAGTATGACAGCTTCCTACGAGCAGTACTTC; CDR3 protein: CASSMTASYEQYF
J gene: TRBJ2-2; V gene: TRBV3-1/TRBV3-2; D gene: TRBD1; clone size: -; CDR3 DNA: TGTGCCAGCAGCGCACAGGGGGCAGCGAACACCGGGGAGCTGTTTTTT; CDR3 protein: CASSAQGAANTGELFF
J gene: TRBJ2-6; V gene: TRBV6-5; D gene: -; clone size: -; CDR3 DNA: TGTGCCAGCACCCTCGGGGCCAACGTCCTGACTTTC; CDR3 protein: CASTLGANVLTF
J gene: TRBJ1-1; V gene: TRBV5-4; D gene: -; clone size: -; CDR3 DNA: TGTGCCAGCAGCTTGGGTCAGGGACTTATGAACACTGAAGCTTTCTTT; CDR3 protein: CASSLGQGLMNTEAFF
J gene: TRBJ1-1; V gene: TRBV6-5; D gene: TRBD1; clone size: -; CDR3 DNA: TGTGCCAGCAGTAACAGGGGCGGGGAAGCTTTCTTT; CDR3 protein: CASSNRGGEAFF